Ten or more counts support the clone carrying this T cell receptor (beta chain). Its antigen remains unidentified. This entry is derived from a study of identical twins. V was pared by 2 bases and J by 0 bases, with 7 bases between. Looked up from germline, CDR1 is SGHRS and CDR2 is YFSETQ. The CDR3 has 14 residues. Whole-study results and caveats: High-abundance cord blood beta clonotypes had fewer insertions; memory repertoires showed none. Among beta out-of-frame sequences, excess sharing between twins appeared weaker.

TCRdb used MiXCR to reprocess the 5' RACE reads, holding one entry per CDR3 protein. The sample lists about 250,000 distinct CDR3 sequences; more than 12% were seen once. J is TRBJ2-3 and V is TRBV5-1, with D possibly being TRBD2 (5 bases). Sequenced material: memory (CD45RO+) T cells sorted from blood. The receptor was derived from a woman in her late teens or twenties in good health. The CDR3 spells CASSLSGSTDTQYF. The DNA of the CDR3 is TGCGCCAGCAGCTTAAGCGGCAGCACAGATACGCAGTATTTT.